The following is a T cell receptor (beta chain) sequence with its context. What it recognizes is unknown. This entry is derived from a study of T cells in Graves' hyperthyroidism and ophthalmopathy. The CDR3 regions of TCR beta were amplified from RNA transcripts. When the TCR CDR3 underwent first-round RT-PCR, the HTBI primer set was used. TCRdb ran MiXCR on the multiplex PCR reads and lists one entry per CDR3 protein. The top ten clones hold about 8.3% of a sample with 500,000 to 600,000 distinct CDR3 sequences, 46% of them seen once. Whole-study results and caveats: From stable hyperthyroidism, ophthalmopathy was separated by a 13 V-J model.

Patients were aged 18 to 65, had disease duration under 2 months, and had newly diagnosed hyperthyroidism. Patients showing uncontrolled infection, other autoimmune disease, pregnancy or lactation were ineligible. Every diagnosis used clinical symptoms, serum thyroxine and TRAb, thyroid ultrasound and orbital computed tomography. The CDR3 runs to 16 residues. Germline lookup yields CDR1 MNHEY and CDR2 SMNVEV (reference sequence). J was trimmed by 6 bases and V by 4 bases; bases with no gene match: 8. Sequencing input: peripheral blood or thyroid tissue (not recorded which). The sequence was obtained from a woman between 18 and 29 years old with Graves' hyperthyroidism. V and J are TRBV27 and TRBJ1-5; 11 bases are a match to TRBD1. CDR3 residues: CASSSLLDRGLQPQHF. The DNA for the CDR3 is TGTGCCAGCAGTTCGCTCCTGGACAGGGGGCTTCAGCCCCAGCATTTT.